The T cell receptor (beta chain) under discussion was sequenced for a study of OX40 agonist ivuxolimab in advanced cancers. The overall study: Enrollees could have had prior anti-PD-1, anti-PD-L1 or anti-CTLA-4 therapy, which approximately 40% had received. Partial responses were achieved by three patients, of whom one had hepatocellular carcinoma and two had cutaneous melanoma. Study-wide results and limits: Normalized T-cell clonal expansion was also low in a subset of nonresponders.

This clone showed up just a few times. Antigen specificity is unknown. TCRdb's table, derived via immunoSEQ multiplex PCR, lists solely in-frame clones and lacks some. The sample consists of over 70,000 clones, roughly nine tenths of them appearing once. V gave up 6 bases and J gave up 7 bases, with 18 bases separating them. There are 14 residues in the CDR3. Germline V gives CDR1 MDHEN, CDR2 SYDVKM. The clonotype was recovered from an adult with an advanced solid tumor such as melanoma, head and neck, liver or kidney cancer. Source: CD4+ or CD8+ T cells sorted from blood, taken in a trial of the OX40 agonist ivuxolimab. The chain has TRBV28 and TRBJ1-2, with D maybe TRBD1 (6 bases). DNA for the CDR3: TGTGCCAGCAGCTCTGACAGGAGGTCAACTGGCTACACCTTC. Amino acids: CASSSDRRSTGYTF.